The next 2 T cell receptor beta chains were all read from a single sample in a study of T-cell reconstitution after alpha-beta-depleted transplantation in children. This sample's TCRbeta library carried unique molecular identifier barcodes. TCRdb used MiXCR to reprocess the PCR reads, holding one entry per CDR3 protein. The sample includes under 450,000 distinct CDR3 sequences, under 20% of them seen just once. The starting material was PBMCs, mostly from graft donor cells, obtained 360 days after TCRalphabeta/CD19-depleted stem cell transplant. The receptor set was obtained from a boy under two years old who had a stem cell transplant for Wiskott-Aldrich syndrome, so the T cells may come from the graft donor.

The genes are TRBV5-1 and TRBJ2-3, with 10 bases matching TRBD1. The CDR3 is 16 amino acids. The V and J ends lost 1 base and 6 bases, in that order; junction bases with no gene match: 8. Germline V lookup: CDR1 SGHRS, CDR2 YFSETQ. The CDR3 coding sequence is TGCGCCAGCAGCTTGCTTGGGACAGGGGTAGGGGATACGCAGTATTTT. It yields the protein CASSLLGTGVGDTQYF. Supplemented by reference TRBV5-1 and TRBJ2-3, the full variable domain reads KAGVTQTPRYLIKTRGQQVTLSCSPISGHRSVSWYQQTPGQGLQFLFEYFSETQRNKGNFPGRFSGRQFSNSRSEMNVSTLELGDSALYLCASSLLGTGVGDTQYFGPGTRLTVL.

V gene TRBV7-2 combines with J gene TRBJ2-5; 8 bases line up with TRBD1. J was trimmed by 7 bases and V by 2 bases; bases with no gene match: 9. The CDR3 spans 15 residues. CDR1 SGHTA and CDR2 FQGNSA come from the germline V gene. The CDR3 region has the DNA TGTGCCAGCAGCTTATTGACCCAGGGGGCTGGGACCCAGTACTTC. This codes for CASSLLTQGAGTQYF.